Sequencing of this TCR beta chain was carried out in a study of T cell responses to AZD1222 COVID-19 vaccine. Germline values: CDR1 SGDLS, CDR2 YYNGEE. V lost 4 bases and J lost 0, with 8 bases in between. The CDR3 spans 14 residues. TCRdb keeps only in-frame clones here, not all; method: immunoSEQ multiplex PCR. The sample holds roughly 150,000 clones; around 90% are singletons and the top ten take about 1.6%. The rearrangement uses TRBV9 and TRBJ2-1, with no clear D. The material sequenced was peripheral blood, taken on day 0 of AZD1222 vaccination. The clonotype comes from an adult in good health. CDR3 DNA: TGTGCCAGCAGCCCCCTGGGCTCCTACAATGAGCAGTTCTTC. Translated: CASSPLGSYNEQFF.